This is a list of T cell receptor beta chains from one sample in a study of blood T cell repertoires in COVID-19. TCRdb keeps only in-frame clones here, not all; method: immunoSEQ multiplex PCR. The table has fewer than 250,000 clones, around four fifths seen once; the top ten hold 7% to 10%. Specimen: peripheral blood. These receptors were obtained from a woman aged 45-65 years with acute or convalescent COVID-19. The CDR3 runs from the conserved cysteine through the conserved F or W.

TRBJ1-5 TRBV5-1 15 CASSPRGLNNQPQHF
TRBJ2-3 TRBV28 13 CASSFTGTDTQYF
TRBJ2-1 TRBV6-5 15 CASSEPGLADNEQFF
TRBJ2-5 TRBV11-2 16 CASSLGSAAGEETQYF
TRBJ1-1 TRBV20-1 11 CSADRGVRTSF
TRBJ2-6 TRBV15 19 CATSRPGHPSTSGANVLTF
TRBJ1-1 TRBV30 13 CAWETGLNTEAFF
TRBJ1-2 TRBV4-1 16 CASSPGNTGINYGYTF
TRBJ1-3 TRBV7-9 17 CASSPGQGRTSGNTIYF
TRBJ1-5 TRBV1 14 CTSSQESGNQPQHF
TRBJ1-1 TRBV5-1 14 CASSHLQGETEAFF